These 21 T cell receptor beta chains were all obtained from the same sample, sequenced in a study of identical twins. TCRdb fed the 5' RACE reads into MiXCR, producing one record per CDR3 protein. The sample yields some 190,000 distinct CDR3 sequences, 15% to 20% seen once. This same sample was also taken into another study, of T cells expressing NK-cell markers.

The sample taken for sequencing was CD8+ T cells sorted from blood. The receptors here all came from a woman under 30 in good health.

This clonotype was seen only a few times. The J gene is TRBJ1-1, the V gene TRBV6-2 or TRBV6-3; possible D gene TRBD1, 6 bases. The CDR3 sequence is 13 residues long. Trimming stripped 4 bases from V and 3 bases from J, with 9 bases between. In germline, CDR1 is MNHEY, CDR2 SVGEGT. The CDR3 coding sequence is TGTGCCAGCAGTTTTACAGGGTACACTGAAGCTTTCTTT. It is translated as CASSFTGYTEAFF.

The chain recombines TRBV6-1 with TRBJ2-7; 7 nucleotides align to TRBD1. The CDR3 totals 14 residues. After removal of 5 bases from V and 5 bases from J, the junction contained 9 bases not matched to a gene. The germline V gene has CDR1 MNHNS and CDR2 SASEGT. The CDR3 DNA is TGTGCCAGCAGTCAACAGGGGATCCCTCACGAGCAGTACTTC. Its protein is CASSQQGIPHEQYF.

The chain is built from TRBV20-1 and TRBJ2-2, with 9 nucleotides matching TRBD1. J gave up 3 bases and V 1 base, and 0 bases lay outside the gene matches. The CDR3 loop spans 14 amino acids. Germline CDR1 and CDR2: DFQATT and SNEGSKA (reference sequence). The CDR3 DNA follows: TGCAGTGCTAGAGGACAGGGGGACACCGGGGAGCTGTTTTTT. Its protein product is CSARGQGDTGELFF.

The V call is TRBV9, the J call TRBJ2-7; 9 nucleotides match TRBD1. Germline assignment: CDR1 SGDLS and CDR2 YYNGEE. After removal of 3 bases from V and 0 bases from J, the junction contained 16 bases not matched to a gene. This CDR3 is built from 19 residues. The CDR3 region is CASSEGGWGQGTFSYEQYF. The CDR3 DNA is TGTGCCAGCAGCGAGGGAGGTTGGGGACAGGGTACATTCTCCTACGAGCAGTACTTC.

The chain is built from TRBV5-4 and TRBJ2-7, with 11 bases aligning to TRBD2. This CDR3 is built from 15 residues. V dropped 3 bases and J dropped 0; count of bases not matched to a gene: 2. CDR1 is SGHNT and CDR2 is YYREEE in the germline V gene (reference sequence). Here the CDR3 reads CASSWGTSGSYEQYF. DNA for the CDR3: TGTGCCAGCAGCTGGGGGACTAGCGGCTCCTACGAGCAGTACTTC.

The J gene is TRBJ2-7, the V gene TRBV20-1; D not certain. Looked up from germline, CDR1 is DFQATT and CDR2 is SNEGSKA (reference sequence). The CDR3 sequence is 12 residues long. V was pared by 4 bases and J by 6 bases, with 13 bases between. The CDR3 DNA is TGCAGTGCTACCCGGCCCGAACGCGAGCAGTACTTC. This translates into CSATRPEREQYF.

Ten or more counts support this clonotype. The chain has TRBV12-5 and TRBJ1-3; D perhaps matches TRBD1 (5 bases). The CDR3 runs to 14 residues. V was clipped by 4 bases and J by 2 bases, with 9 bases between them. CDR1 is LGHNT and CDR2 is FRNRAP in the germline V gene. CDR3 in amino acids: CASGWGTTGNTIYF. The DNA for the CDR3 is TGTGCTAGTGGTTGGGGGACGACTGGAAACACCATATATTTT.

This clonotype has more than one count but fewer than ten. The rearrangement links TRBV27 to TRBJ2-7; 7 positions match TRBD2. CDR1 is MNHEY, CDR2 SMNVEV, per germline (reference sequence). This CDR3 is 13 amino acids long. Trimming cost V 6 bases and J 3 bases; bases outside gene matches: 5. CDR3 nucleotides: TGTGCCAGCAGATGGGGGGGGAGCTACGAGCAGTACTTC. Encoded protein: CASRWGGSYEQYF.

Only a few counts were recorded for this clonotype. V usage is TRBV20-1 and J usage is TRBJ2-7; D is ambiguous. This CDR3 is built from 16 residues. Germline values: CDR1 DFQATT, CDR2 SNEGSKA (reference sequence). Trimming took 3 bases from V and 3 from J, leaving 21 bases between them. The CDR3 spells CSARNPWASAHYEQYF. For the CDR3, the DNA is TGCAGTGCTAGGAACCCATGGGCCTCTGCGCACTACGAGCAGTACTTC.

This clonotype was counted between two and nine times. This chain links TRBV19 with TRBJ2-2; D unresolved. Trimming cost V 1 base and J 6 bases, with 9 bases left between them. The germline gives CDR1 LNHDA, CDR2 SQIVND (reference sequence). CDR3 length equals 14 residues. The CDR3 DNA is TGTGCCAGTAGTATAGTTCCCGGGTCCGGGGAGCTGTTTTTT. It encodes CASSIVPGSGELFF.

This clonotype has more than one count but fewer than ten. The rearrangement links TRBV27 to TRBJ2-7, with a tentative D call TRBD1 (5 bases). V lost 5 bases to trimming and J lost 2 bases, with 16 bases between them. The CDR3 totals 15 residues. Looked up from germline, CDR1 is MNHEY and CDR2 is SMNVEV (reference sequence). This CDR3 reads CASSQKSQVTYEQYF. The CDR3 nucleotides read TGTGCCAGCAGTCAAAAATCACAGGTAACCTACGAGCAGTACTTC.

The chain joins TRBV20-1 to TRBJ2-7; D might be TRBD1 (5 bases). Germline V lookup: CDR1 DFQATT, CDR2 SNEGSKA (reference sequence). There are 14 residues in the CDR3. Trimming cost V 3 bases and J 0 bases, with 12 bases left between them. CDR3 DNA sequence: TGCAGTGCTAGCGGTGACAGTAGCTCCTACGAGCAGTACTTC. Protein sequence: CSASGDSSSYEQYF.

The rearrangement links TRBV4-1 to TRBJ2-2; D remains ambiguous. The CDR3 has 13 residues. V lost 4 bases and J 7 bases, leaving 10 bases between the germline ends. Germline-derived CDR1 and CDR2 are MGHRA and YSYEKL. CDR3 bases: TGCGCCAGCAGCCCACTCCCGAACGGGGAGCTGTTTTTT. It codes for CASSPLPNGELFF.

This clonotype came up a few times. DNA for the CDR3: TGTGCCAGCAGCTTCCGGGAGGAAGCTCAAGAGACCCAGTACTTC. It yields the protein CASSFREEAQETQYF. J is TRBJ2-5 and V is TRBV7-2; 7 nucleotides agree with TRBD2. The V gene's germline CDR1 is SGHTA and CDR2 FQGNSA. The CDR3 is 15 residues long. Trimming removed 3 bases from V and 2 bases from J; junction bases left unmatched: 6.

This clonotype was counted only a few times. The chain recombines TRBV12-3 or TRBV12-4 with TRBJ1-6; no clear D gene. Trimming removed 8 bases from V and 2 bases from J, with 10 bases in between. The CDR3 consists of 14 residues. This CDR3 is CASSSGAYNSPLHF. CDR3 nucleotide sequence: TGTGCCAGCTCCTCTGGGGCCTATAATTCACCCCTCCACTTT.

This chain uses TRBV20-1 with TRBJ2-7; D unresolved. Trimming stripped 5 bases from V and 4 bases from J, with 15 bases between. Germline assignment: CDR1 DFQATT and CDR2 SNEGSKA (reference sequence). The CDR3 is 13 amino acids. DNA for the CDR3: TGCAGTGCTTCCCGAGAAGTGGGTTACGAGCAGTACTTC. Protein product: CSASREVGYEQYF.

This clonotype has only a few counts. The rearrangement uses TRBV15 and TRBJ2-3; tentative D call: TRBD2 (5 bases). V lost 5 bases and J 0 bases, leaving 12 bases between the germline ends. The CDR3 spans 15 residues. Germline V lookup: CDR1 LNHNV, CDR2 YYDKDF (reference sequence). The CDR3 DNA reads as TGTGCCACCAGCCAACCCCCGGGGAGCACAGATACGCAGTATTTT. It encodes CATSQPPGSTDTQYF.

This chain links TRBV20-1 with TRBJ2-5; TRBD2 matches at 7 bases. The length of the CDR3 is 13 residues. Germline V lookup: CDR1 DFQATT, CDR2 SNEGSKA (reference sequence). The V segment lost 3 bases and the J segment 5 bases; nucleotides outside the gene matches: 6. The CDR3 sequence is CSASRGGRETQYF. CDR3 in DNA: TGCAGTGCTAGCCGCGGGGGTCGGGAGACCCAGTACTTC.

Only a few counts were recorded for this clonotype. V usage is TRBV5-6 and J usage is TRBJ2-7, with D unresolved. This CDR3 comprises 12 residues. Trimming stripped 4 bases from V and 7 bases from J, with 12 bases between. Germline V gives CDR1 SGHDT, CDR2 YYEEEE. The CDR3 region has the DNA TGTGCCAGCAGCCTCGGCGTGGGGGAGCAGTACTTC. Amino acid sequence: CASSLGVGEQYF.

The J gene is TRBJ2-7, the V gene TRBV12-3 or TRBV12-4; 16 bases agree with TRBD2. This CDR3 has 18 residues. The trim removed 8 bases at V and 4 bases at J, leaving 14 bases unmatched. CDR3 protein: CASPTPPGLAGGPYEQYF. DNA for the CDR3: TGTGCCAGCCCCACCCCCCCGGGACTAGCGGGAGGGCCGTACGAGCAGTACTTC.

The V gene is TRBV10-3, the J gene TRBJ2-7; 7 bases fit TRBD1. The ends lost 10 bases at V and 3 bases at J; junction bases unmatched: 6. CDR1 ENHRY and CDR2 SYGVKD come from the germline V gene. The CDR3 has 12 residues. The CDR3 coding sequence is TGTGCCACAAGGGACAGAGACTACGAGCAGTACTTC. Protein: CATRDRDYEQYF.